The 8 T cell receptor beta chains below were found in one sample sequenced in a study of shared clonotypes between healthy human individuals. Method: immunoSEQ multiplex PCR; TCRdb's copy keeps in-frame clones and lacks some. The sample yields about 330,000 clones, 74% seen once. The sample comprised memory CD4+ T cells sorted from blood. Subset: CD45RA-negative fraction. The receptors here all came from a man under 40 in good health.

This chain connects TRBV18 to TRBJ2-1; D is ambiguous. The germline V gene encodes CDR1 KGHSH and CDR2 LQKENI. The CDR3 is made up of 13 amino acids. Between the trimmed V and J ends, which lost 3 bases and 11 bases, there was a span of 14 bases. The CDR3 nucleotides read TGTGCCAGCTCACCCTTTAAGGACGGCCAGCAGTTCTTC. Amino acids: CASSPFKDGQQFF. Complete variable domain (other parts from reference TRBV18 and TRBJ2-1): NAGVMQNPRHLVRRRGQEARLRCSPMKGHSHVYWYRQLPEEGLKFMVYLQKENIIDESGMPKERFSAEFPKEGPSILRIQQVVRGDSAAYFCASSPFKDGQQFFGPGTRLTVL.

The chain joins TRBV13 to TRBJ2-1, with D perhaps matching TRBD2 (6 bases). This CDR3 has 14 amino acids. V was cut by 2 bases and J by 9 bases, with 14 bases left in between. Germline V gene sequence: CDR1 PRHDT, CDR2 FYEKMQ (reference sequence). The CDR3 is CASSLTDGTSEQFF. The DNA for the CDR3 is TGTGCCAGCAGCTTAACCGACGGGACTTCTGAGCAGTTCTTC. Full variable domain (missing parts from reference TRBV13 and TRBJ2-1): AAGVIQSPRHLIKEKRETATLKCYPIPRHDTVYWYQQGPGQDPQFLISFYEKMQSDKGSIPDRFSAQQFSDYHSELNMSSLELGDSALYFCASSLTDGTSEQFFGPGTRLTVL.

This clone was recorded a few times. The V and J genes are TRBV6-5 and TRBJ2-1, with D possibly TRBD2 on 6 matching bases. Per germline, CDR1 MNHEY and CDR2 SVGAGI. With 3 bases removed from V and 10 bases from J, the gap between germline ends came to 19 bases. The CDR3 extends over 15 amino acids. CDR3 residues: CASSYWGTEAGEQFF. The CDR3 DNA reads TGTGCCAGCAGTTATTGGGGGACTGAGGCCGGCGAGCAGTTCTTC.

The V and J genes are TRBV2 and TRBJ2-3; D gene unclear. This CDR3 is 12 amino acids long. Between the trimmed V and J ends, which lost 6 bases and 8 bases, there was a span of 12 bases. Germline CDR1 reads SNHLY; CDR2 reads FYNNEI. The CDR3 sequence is CASRGVYFTQYF. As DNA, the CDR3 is TGTGCCAGCAGGGGCGTCTATTTTACGCAGTATTTT.

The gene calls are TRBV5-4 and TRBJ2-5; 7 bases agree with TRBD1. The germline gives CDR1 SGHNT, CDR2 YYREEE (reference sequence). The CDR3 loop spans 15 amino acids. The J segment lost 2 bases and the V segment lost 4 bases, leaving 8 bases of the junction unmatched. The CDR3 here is CASSTADRAQETQYF. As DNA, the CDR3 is TGTGCCAGCAGCACCGCCGACAGGGCTCAAGAGACCCAGTACTTC. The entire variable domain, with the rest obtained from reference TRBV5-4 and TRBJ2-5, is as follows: ETGVTQSPTHLIKTRGQQVTLRCSSQSGHNTVSWYQQALGQGPQFIFQYYREEENGRGNFPPRFSGLQFPNYSSELNVNALELDDSALYLCASSTADRAQETQYFGPGTRLLVL.

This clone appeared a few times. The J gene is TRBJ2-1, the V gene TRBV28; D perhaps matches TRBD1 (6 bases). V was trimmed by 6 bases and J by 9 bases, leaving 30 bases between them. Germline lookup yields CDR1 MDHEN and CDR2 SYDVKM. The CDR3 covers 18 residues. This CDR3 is CASSPLPVGRRGRGEQFF. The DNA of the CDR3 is TGTGCCAGCAGCCCCCTTCCGGTCGGACGTAGGGGCAGGGGTGAGCAGTTCTTC.

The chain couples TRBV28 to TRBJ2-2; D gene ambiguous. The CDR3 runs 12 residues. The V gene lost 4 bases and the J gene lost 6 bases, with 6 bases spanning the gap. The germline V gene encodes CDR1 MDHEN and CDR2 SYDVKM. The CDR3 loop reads CASSSVAGELFF. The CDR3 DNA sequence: TGTGCCAGCAGTTCCGTCGCCGGGGAGCTGTTTTTT.

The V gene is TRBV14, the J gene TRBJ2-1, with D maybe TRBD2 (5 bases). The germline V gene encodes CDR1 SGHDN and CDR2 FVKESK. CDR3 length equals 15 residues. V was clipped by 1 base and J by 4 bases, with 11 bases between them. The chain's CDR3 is CASSQGGSWYNEQFF. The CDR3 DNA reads TGTGCCAGCAGCCAAGGTGGGAGCTGGTACAATGAGCAGTTCTTC. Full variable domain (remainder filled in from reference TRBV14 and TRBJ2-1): EAGVTQFPSHSVIEKGQTVTLRCDPISGHDNLYWYRRVMGKEIKFLLHFVKESKQDESGMPNNRFLAERTGGTYSTLKVQPAELEDSGVYFCASSQGGSWYNEQFFGPGTRLTVL.